This record looks at one T cell receptor (beta chain) sequence and its context. The germline gives CDR1 ENHRY, CDR2 SYGVKD. CDR3 length equals 14 residues. Trimming removed 0 bases from V and 6 bases from J, with 12 bases in between. This specimen comes from a study of human T cells and chemical hapten exposure. The time point here: patch test 3, about 24 weeks after DPC sensitization. This sample's treatment: therapeutic diphenylcyclopropenone sensitization with weekly scalp DPC. Total RNA was extracted from unfractionated whole blood. Patches went on only after blood had been drawn each time. Each donor was an alopecia patient between 18 and 70 years of age who qualified for DPC. TCRdb redid the calling of the RACE reads with MiXCR, one entry per CDR3 protein. Here the sample spans some 38,000 distinct CDR3 sequences, around 9.5% being singletons.

This rearrangement joins TRBV10-3 to TRBJ2-7; D ambiguous. Specimen: whole blood, collected in connection with sensitization to the hapten diphenylcyclopropenone (DPC). This TCR derives from a man in his fifties or sixties with alopecia areata. Some clones in this sample may be carry-over from other donors' samples. The CDR3 spells CAISESSDRIEQYF. CDR3 DNA: TGTGCCATCAGTGAGTCCTCGGACCGGATCGAGCAGTACTTC.